Listed here are 11 T cell receptor beta chains from one sample, sequenced in a study of OX40 agonist ivuxolimab in advanced cancers. Sequencing used immunoSEQ multiplex PCR; TCRdb keeps in-frame clones, though not all of them. The sample carries approximately 82,000 clones, 84% recorded once. The material was CD4+ or CD8+ T cells sorted from blood, obtained in a trial of the OX40 agonist ivuxolimab. The receptors shown here come from an adult with an advanced solid tumor such as melanoma, head and neck, liver or kidney cancer.

V gene TRBV14 combines with J gene TRBJ2-5; 8 bases align to TRBD1. Germline V lookup: CDR1 SGHDN, CDR2 FVKESK. J gave up 5 bases and V 2 bases, and 7 bases lay outside the gene matches. The CDR3 loop spans 15 amino acids. The CDR3 coding sequence is TGTGCCAGCAGCCAACTGACAGGGGATGGGGAGACCCAGTACTTC. Translating it yields CASSQLTGDGETQYF.

The V gene is TRBV15, the J gene TRBJ2-5, with D unclear. V lost 0 bases and J lost 3, with 8 bases in between. The CDR3 consists of 14 residues. Looked up from germline, CDR1 is LNHNV and CDR2 is YYDKDF (reference sequence). DNA of the CDR3: TGTGCCACCAGCAGAGATAAGGCAGAAGAGACCCAGTACTTC. It yields the protein CATSRDKAEETQYF.

This chain joins TRBV18 and TRBJ2-3; D not resolved. CDR1 is KGHSH, CDR2 LQKENI, per germline. V shed 1 base and J shed 0 bases, with 5 bases lying between them. The CDR3 has 14 amino acids. Written as DNA, the CDR3 is TGTGCCAGCTCACCACAGAGGAGCACAGATACGCAGTATTTT. This sequence encodes CASSPQRSTDTQYF.

This clone has only one observation. This chain joins TRBV29-1 and TRBJ2-1; a possible D gene is TRBD1 (6 bases). Germline V gene data show CDR1 as SQVTM and CDR2 as ANQGSEA. V lost 3 bases, J lost 3 bases, and 18 bases lay in between. The CDR3 consists of 16 residues. CDR3 sequence reads: CSVDGTSDERYNEQFF. The CDR3 DNA is TGCAGCGTTGACGGGACATCGGACGAACGCTACAATGAGCAGTTCTTC.

This sequence joins TRBV2 and TRBJ2-1; 10 nucleotides line up with TRBD2. Germline V CDR1 and CDR2: SNHLY, FYNNEI. V trimming: 3 bases; J trimming: 9 bases; junction bases outside the gene matches: 5. The CDR3 is 14 amino acids. The CDR3 region is CASSDPSGSGEQFF. The CDR3 DNA follows: TGTGCCAGCAGTGACCCTAGCGGGAGCGGTGAGCAGTTCTTC.

There are a few counts of this clone. A read error may account for a junction end that differs from germline. This sequence joins TRBV6-6 and TRBJ2-5; maybe TRBD2 (5 bases). TRBJ2-7 matches the DNA end more closely, so the J call is doubtful. The CDR3 sequence is 15 residues long. Germline CDR1 reads MNHNY; CDR2 reads SVGAGI (reference sequence). For the CDR3, the DNA is TGTGCCAGCAGTCACTCGGATCCGGGGTTCCACGAGCAGTACTTC. Translation: CASSHSDPGFHEQYF.

The V gene is TRBV11-2, the J gene TRBJ2-7; maybe TRBD2 (5 bases). Trimming took off 5 bases at V and 2 bases at J, with 16 bases between the two ends. Germline CDR1 SGHAT, CDR2 FQNNGV. CDR3 length: 15 residues. The CDR3 region is CASSTPRRTPYEQYF. CDR3 nucleotides: TGTGCCAGCAGCACCCCCCGCAGGACTCCCTACGAGCAGTACTTC.

The rearrangement links TRBV30 to TRBJ2-5; unclear D gene. Trimming cost V 0 bases and J 4 bases, with 3 bases left between them. CDR3 length: 11 residues. Germline V gene lookup returns CDR1 GTSNPN and CDR2 SVGIG (reference sequence). Here the CDR3 reads CAWSVGETQYF. The CDR3 DNA reads TGTGCCTGGAGTGTAGGAGAGACCCAGTACTTC.

V is TRBV5-1 and J is TRBJ2-7, with TRBD1 as a possible D gene (6 bases). Germline V CDR1 and CDR2: SGHRS, YFSETQ. V was pared by 2 bases and J by 1 base, with 16 bases between. The CDR3 extends over 16 amino acids. CDR3: CASSLNEGEWSYEQYF. In DNA, the CDR3 is TGCGCCAGCAGCTTAAATGAGGGGGAGTGGTCCTACGAGCAGTACTTC.

This clone has more than one count but fewer than ten. The chain links TRBV5-1 to TRBJ1-2; D is ambiguous. The CDR3 is 12 amino acids. Germline CDR1 SGHRS, CDR2 YFSETQ. V lost 0 bases, J lost 5 bases, and 5 bases lay in between. CDR3 amino acids: CASSLDSYGYTF. The CDR3 bases are TGCGCCAGCAGCTTGGACAGTTATGGCTACACCTTC.

The genes are TRBV11-2 and TRBJ2-5, with D unclear. With 5 bases removed from V and 5 bases from J, the gap between germline ends came to 6 bases. Germline V gene data show CDR1 as SGHAT and CDR2 as FQNNGV. The CDR3 is 11 amino acids. The CDR3 region has the DNA TGTGCCAGCAGCATTGTGGAGACCCAGTACTTC. It is translated as CASSIVETQYF.